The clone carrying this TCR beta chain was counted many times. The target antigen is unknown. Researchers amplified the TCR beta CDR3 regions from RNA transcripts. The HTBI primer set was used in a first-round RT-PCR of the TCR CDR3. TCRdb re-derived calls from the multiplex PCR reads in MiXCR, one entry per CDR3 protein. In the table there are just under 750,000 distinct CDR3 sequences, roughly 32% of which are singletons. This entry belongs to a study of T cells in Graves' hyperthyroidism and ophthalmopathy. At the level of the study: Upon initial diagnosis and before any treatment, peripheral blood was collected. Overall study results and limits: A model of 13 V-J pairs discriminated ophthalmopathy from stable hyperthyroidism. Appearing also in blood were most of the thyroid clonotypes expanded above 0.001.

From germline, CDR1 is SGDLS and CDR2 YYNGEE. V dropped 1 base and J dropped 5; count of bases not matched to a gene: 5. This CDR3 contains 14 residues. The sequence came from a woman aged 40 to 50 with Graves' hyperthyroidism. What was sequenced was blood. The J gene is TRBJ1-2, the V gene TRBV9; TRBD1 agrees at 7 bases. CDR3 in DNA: TGTGCCAGCAGCGTAAAGGACAGGCCTTATGGCTACACCTTC. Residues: CASSVKDRPYGYTF.